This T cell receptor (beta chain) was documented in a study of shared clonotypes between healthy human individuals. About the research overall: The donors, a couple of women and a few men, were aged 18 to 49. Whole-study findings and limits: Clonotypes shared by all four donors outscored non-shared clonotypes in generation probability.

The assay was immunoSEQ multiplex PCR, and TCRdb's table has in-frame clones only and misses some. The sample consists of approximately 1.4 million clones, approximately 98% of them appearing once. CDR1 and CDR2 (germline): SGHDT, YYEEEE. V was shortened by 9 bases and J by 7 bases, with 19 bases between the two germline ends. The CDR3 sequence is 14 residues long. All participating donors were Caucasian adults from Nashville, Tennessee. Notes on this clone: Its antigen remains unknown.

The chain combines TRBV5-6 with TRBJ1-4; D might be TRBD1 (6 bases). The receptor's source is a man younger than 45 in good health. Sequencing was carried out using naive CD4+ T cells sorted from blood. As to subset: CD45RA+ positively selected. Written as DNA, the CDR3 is TGTGCCACCCACGTGTGGGGGCGCGCTGAAAAACTGTTTTTT. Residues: CATHVWGRAEKLFF.